This T cell receptor (beta chain) appears in the sequencing data of a study of shared clonotypes between healthy human individuals. The assay was immunoSEQ multiplex PCR, and TCRdb's table has in-frame clones only and misses some. The sample has 2 million to 2.5 million clones; approximately 96% are singletons. In germline, CDR1 is MDHEN, CDR2 SYDVKM. The CDR3 consists of 15 residues. V was shortened by 9 bases and J by 5 bases, with 17 bases between the two germline ends. The chain links TRBV28 to TRBJ1-6; possibly TRBD1 for D (5 bases). The clonotype comes from a man between 18 and 29 years old in good health. Input material: naive CD4+ T cells sorted from blood. The subset: CD45RA+ positively selected. The CDR3 bases are TGTGCCAGTTCGGCTGGGGGTGGGAATAATTCACCCCTCCACTTT. Translation gives CASSAGGGNNSPLHF.